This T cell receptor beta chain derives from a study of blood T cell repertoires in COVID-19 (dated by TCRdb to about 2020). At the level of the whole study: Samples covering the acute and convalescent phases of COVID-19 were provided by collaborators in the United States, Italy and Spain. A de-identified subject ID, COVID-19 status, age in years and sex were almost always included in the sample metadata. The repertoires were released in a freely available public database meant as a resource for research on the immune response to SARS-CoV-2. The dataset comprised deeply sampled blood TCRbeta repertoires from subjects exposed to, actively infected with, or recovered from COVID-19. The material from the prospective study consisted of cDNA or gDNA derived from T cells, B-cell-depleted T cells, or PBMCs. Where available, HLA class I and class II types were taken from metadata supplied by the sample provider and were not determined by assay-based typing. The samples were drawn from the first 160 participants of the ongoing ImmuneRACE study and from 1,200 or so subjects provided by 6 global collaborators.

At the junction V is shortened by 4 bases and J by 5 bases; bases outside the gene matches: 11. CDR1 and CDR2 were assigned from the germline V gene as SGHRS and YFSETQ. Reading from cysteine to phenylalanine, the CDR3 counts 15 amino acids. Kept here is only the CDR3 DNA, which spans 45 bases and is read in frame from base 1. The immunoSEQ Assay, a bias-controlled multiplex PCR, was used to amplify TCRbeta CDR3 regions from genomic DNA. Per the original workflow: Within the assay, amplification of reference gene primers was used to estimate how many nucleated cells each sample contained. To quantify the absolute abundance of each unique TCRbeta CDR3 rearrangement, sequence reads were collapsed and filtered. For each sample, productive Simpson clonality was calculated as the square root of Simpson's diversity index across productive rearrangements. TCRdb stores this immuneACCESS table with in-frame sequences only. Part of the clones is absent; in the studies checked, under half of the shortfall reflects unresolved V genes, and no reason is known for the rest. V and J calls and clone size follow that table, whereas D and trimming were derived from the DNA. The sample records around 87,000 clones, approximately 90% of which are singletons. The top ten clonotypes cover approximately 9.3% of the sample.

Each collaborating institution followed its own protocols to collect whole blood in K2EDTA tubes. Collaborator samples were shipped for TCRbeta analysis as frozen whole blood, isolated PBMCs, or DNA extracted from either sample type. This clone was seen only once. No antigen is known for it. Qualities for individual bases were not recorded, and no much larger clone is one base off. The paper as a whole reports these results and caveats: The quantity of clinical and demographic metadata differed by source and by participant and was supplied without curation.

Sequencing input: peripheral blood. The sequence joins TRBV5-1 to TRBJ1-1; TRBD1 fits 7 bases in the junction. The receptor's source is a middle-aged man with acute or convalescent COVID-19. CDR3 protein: CASSPERGRGTEAFF. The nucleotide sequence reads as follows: TGCGCCAGCAGCCCGGAGAGGGGGCGAGGTACTGAAGCTTTCTTT.